A single sample gave rise to the 24 T cell receptor beta chains below, sequenced in a study of shared clonotypes between healthy human individuals (dated by TCRdb to 2018 to 2020). CD8 naive samples consisted of CD45RO-negative cells that were positively selected for CCR7, yielding a CD45RA+CCR7+ population without TemRA cells. The library was obtained by the immunoSEQ multiplex PCR assay. In its TCRdb copy, this immuneACCESS table keeps in-frame sequences only and misses some clones. Where compared with another copy, unresolved V genes explain less than half of these, and the others have no known cause. The sample has almost 700,000 clones on record, under 95% of them singletons. About 24% of the sample belongs to the ten largest clones. The specimen sequenced was naive CD8+ T cells sorted from blood. Interpreted using the paper, the cell subset or site label stands for: CD45RA+CCR7+. These receptors all come from a man aged 30 to 45 in good health.

The V and J genes are TRBV13 and TRBJ2-2; D could derive from TRBD1 or TRBD2 (6 bases each). The CDR3 consists of 14 residues. The ends were cut back, 3 bases at V and 6 bases at J, with 11 bases in the middle. The germline V gene has CDR1 PRHDT and CDR2 FYEKMQ (reference sequence). The CDR3 nucleotides are TGTGCCAGCAGCTTCGGGGGCCCCGCCGGGGAGCTGTTTTTT. Translation: CASSFGGPAGELFF.

The chain employs TRBV15 and TRBJ1-5; D uncertain. Germline V gene data show CDR1 as LNHNV and CDR2 as YYDKDF (reference sequence). Trimming removed 0 bases at V and 0 bases at J, with 6 bases between. The CDR3 covers 15 residues. CDR3 in DNA: TGTGCCACCAGCAGAGATCTACTTAGCAATCAGCCCCAGCATTTT. This translates into CATSRDLLSNQPQHF.

The sample holds one count of this clone. Other DNA sequences in this sample translate to the same CDR3. The rearrangement links TRBV25-1 to TRBJ2-7, with D perhaps TRBD1 or TRBD2 (5 bases each). The CDR3 has 14 amino acids. Trimming removed 3 bases from V and 3 bases from J, with 12 bases in between. Germline CDR1 and CDR2: MGHDK and SYGVNS. The CDR3 is CASSEMGVGYEQYF. The CDR3 DNA follows: TGTGCCAGCAGTGAGATGGGGGTTGGCTACGAGCAGTACTTC.

The V and J genes are TRBV4-2 and TRBJ1-2; no definite D call. The CDR3 totals 16 residues. Germline CDR1 LGHNA, CDR2 YNFKEQ. Between the trimmed V and J ends, which lost 3 bases and 7 bases, there was a span of 21 bases. CDR3 nucleotide sequence: TGTGCCAGCAGCCAGCGCCGGTGGACCGACGCATCTGGCTACACCTTC. This translates into CASSQRRWTDASGYTF.

This clone was observed a single time. This chain links TRBV27 with TRBJ2-7; D is possibly TRBD1 (6 bases). In germline, CDR1 is MNHEY, CDR2 SMNVEV (reference sequence). V lost 5 bases and J 6 bases, leaving 14 bases between the germline ends. The CDR3 loop spans 13 amino acids. The CDR3 DNA sequence: TGTGCCAGCAGTCTTGGACAGTGGTTCGAGCAGTACTTC. The encoded protein is CASSLGQWFEQYF.

V gene TRBV7-9 combines with J gene TRBJ1-4; D is undetermined. Germline values: CDR1 SEHNR, CDR2 FQNEAQ (reference sequence). CDR3 length: 15 amino acids. The V end lost 0 bases, the J end lost 7 bases, and 12 bases lay between the germline ends. The CDR3 is CASSLAILHGEKLFF. CDR3 bases: TGTGCCAGCAGCTTAGCCATCCTTCACGGTGAAAAACTGTTTTTT.

The chain has TRBV21-1 and TRBJ1-5. TRBV21-1 is noted as a pseudogene. The CDR3 consists of 14 residues. The CDR3 here is CASSNSRRDQPQHF. The CDR3 DNA follows: TGTGCCAGCAGCAATTCGAGGAGGGATCAGCCCCAGCATTTT.

J is TRBJ2-2 and V is TRBV12-5; 7 bases align to TRBD2. Germline-derived CDR1 and CDR2 are LGHNT and FRNRAP. V was clipped by 5 bases and J by 5 bases; unmatched bases: 20. The CDR3 has 19 residues. CDR3 sequence: CASGTTLDLREFKTGELFF. The CDR3 DNA reads TGTGCTAGTGGTACCACCCTAGACTTGCGGGAGTTCAAAACCGGGGAGCTGTTTTTT.

This chain uses TRBV13 with TRBJ2-7, with 12 bases matching TRBD2. CDR3 length: 16 residues. Germline V lookup: CDR1 PRHDT, CDR2 FYEKMQ (reference sequence). V was clipped by 5 bases and J by 3 bases; unmatched bases: 8. CDR3 nucleotides: TGTGCCAGCAGCCCCGGGACTAGCGGGCCCCACTACGAGCAGTACTTC. Protein: CASSPGTSGPHYEQYF.

The chain has TRBV2 and TRBJ2-6, with 9 bases matching TRBD2. With V trimmed by 7 bases and J by 0 bases, 7 bases remained unmatched. The V gene's germline CDR1 is SNHLY and CDR2 FYNNEI. The CDR3 has 17 residues. In nucleotides, the CDR3 is TGTGCCAGCAATCCGGGACTAGCTATCTCTGGGGCCAACGTCCTGACTTTC. Translated: CASNPGLAISGANVLTF.

Concerning this clone itself: The sample carries other DNA sequences with the same CDR3. The rearrangement joins TRBV11-2 to TRBJ2-7; D is possibly TRBD1 (5 bases). Looked up from germline, CDR1 is SGHAT and CDR2 is FQNNGV. The CDR3 covers 13 residues. Trimming pared 5 bases from V and 1 base from J, leaving 9 bases between. The CDR3 nucleotides read TGTGCCAGCAGCCTCGACAGTTCCTACGAGCAGTACTTC. Translation: CASSLDSSYEQYF.

Comments on this clone: The same CDR3 also results from other DNA sequences found in this sample. The chain uses TRBV4-1 and TRBJ1-2; D call uncertain. Trimming cost V 0 bases and J 0 bases, with 5 bases left between them. Germline V gene data show CDR1 as MGHRA and CDR2 as YSYEKL. The CDR3 runs 14 residues. In DNA form, the CDR3 reads TGCGCCAGCAGCCAAGAACAGCCTAACTATGGCTACACCTTC. It is translated as CASSQEQPNYGYTF.

The rearrangement uses TRBV13 and TRBJ2-1; D not resolved. Germline V CDR1 and CDR2: PRHDT, FYEKMQ (reference sequence). CDR3 length: 13 amino acids. The V end was cut by 3 bases, the J end by 2 bases, with 5 bases between. CDR3 DNA: TGTGCCAGCAGCTTTTCTCCCTACAATGAGCAGTTCTTC. The encoded protein is CASSFSPYNEQFF.

This chain uses TRBV6-1 with TRBJ2-3; D not resolved. CDR3 length: 15 residues. V gave up 2 bases and J gave up 1 base, with 10 bases separating them. The germline CDR1 and CDR2 sequences are MNHNS and SASEGT. Here the CDR3 DNA reads TGTGCCAGCAGTGAATATCGAGAGGGCACAGATACGCAGTATTTT. Encoded protein: CASSEYREGTDTQYF.

The CDR3 is CASSFWDWSNEQFF. DNA of the CDR3: TGCGCCAGCAGCTTTTGGGACTGGTCTAATGAGCAGTTCTTC. The rearrangement uses TRBV5-1 and TRBJ2-1, with D perhaps TRBD2 (6 bases). CDR1 and CDR2 (germline): SGHRS, YFSETQ. There are 14 residues in the CDR3. Trimming cost V 2 bases and J 7 bases, with 13 bases left between them.

For the CDR3, the DNA is TGTGCCAGCACCCCCAACAGGAGAAACAATCAGCCCCAGCATTTT. Protein sequence: CASTPNRRNNQPQHF. The chain is built from TRBV28 and TRBJ1-5; possibly TRBD1 for D (5 bases). In germline, CDR1 is MDHEN, CDR2 SYDVKM. The V end lost 7 bases, the J end lost 3 bases, and 16 bases lay between the germline ends. The CDR3 covers 15 residues.

The chain links TRBV10-3 to TRBJ2-5, with D maybe TRBD2 (6 bases). The V gene lost 2 bases and the J gene lost 4 bases, with 20 bases spanning the gap. CDR1 is ENHRY, CDR2 SYGVKD, per germline. CDR3 size: 17 residues. CDR3 in DNA: TGTGCCATCAGTGAGGGAATGGAGGGCTTGGGAGCAGAGACCCAGTACTTC. Translated, it gives CAISEGMEGLGAETQYF.

The chain couples TRBV7-9 to TRBJ2-1; the D gene is possibly TRBD2 (6 bases). The CDR3 has 16 residues. V was pared by 6 bases and J by 1 base, with 16 bases between. Per the germline V gene, CDR1 is SEHNR and CDR2 is FQNEAQ (reference sequence). This CDR3 reads CASRTLSGLSYNEQFF. The CDR3 nucleotides are TGTGCCAGCAGAACCCTCAGCGGGTTGTCCTACAATGAGCAGTTCTTC.

V gene TRBV7-9 combines with J gene TRBJ1-1, with D possibly being TRBD1 (5 bases). V was shortened by 8 bases and J by 3 bases, with 22 bases between the two germline ends. CDR1 is SEHNR, CDR2 FQNEAQ, per germline (reference sequence). There are 16 residues in the CDR3. The CDR3 DNA reads TGTGCCAGCCGTACGTCAGGGCCAGAAAGCGACACTGAAGCTTTCTTT. Protein product: CASRTSGPESDTEAFF.

The genes are TRBV7-9 and TRBJ1-5; 7 bases agree with TRBD1. CDR1 is SEHNR, CDR2 FQNEAQ, per germline (reference sequence). This CDR3 comprises 14 residues. J gave up 6 bases and V 1 base, and 3 bases lay outside the gene matches. CDR3 sequence: CASSLGTGIQPQHF. CDR3 DNA: TGTGCCAGCAGCTTAGGGACAGGAATTCAGCCCCAGCATTTT.

The rearrangement links TRBV9 to TRBJ1-2; D gene ambiguous. The V end lost 8 bases, the J end lost 2 bases, and 7 bases lay between the germline ends. From germline, CDR1 is SGDLS and CDR2 YYNGEE. The CDR3 contains 11 residues. The CDR3 DNA follows: TGTGCCAGTATGGGAAACTATGGCTACACCTTC. It translates to CASMGNYGYTF.

The chain employs TRBV27 and TRBJ1-5; weak D call: TRBD1 (6 bases). V lost 6 bases, J lost 2 bases, and 11 bases lay in between. Germline V gene lookup returns CDR1 MNHEY and CDR2 SMNVEV (reference sequence). CDR3 length equals 14 residues. CDR3 sequence (DNA): TGTGCCAGCAGCCGGGCAGGGGGCAATCAGCCCCAGCATTTT. It yields the protein CASSRAGGNQPQHF.

The chain combines TRBV7-8 with TRBJ1-5; no definite D call. V gave up 2 bases and J gave up 2 bases, with 4 bases separating them. The germline CDR1 and CDR2 sequences are SGHVS and FQNEAQ. CDR3 size: 13 residues. The DNA of the CDR3 is TGTGCCAGCAGCTTATTCGGCAATCAGCCCCAGCATTTT. Protein sequence: CASSLFGNQPQHF.

This rearrangement joins TRBV7-8 to TRBJ2-5; 8 bases align to TRBD1. V lost 2 bases, J lost 5 bases, and 13 bases stayed unmatched. Looked up from germline, CDR1 is SGHVS and CDR2 is FQNEAQ. The CDR3 contains 17 residues. CDR3 region: CASSLYITTGVTETQYF. The CDR3, as DNA: TGTGCCAGCAGCTTATATATAACGACAGGGGTGACGGAGACCCAGTACTTC.